The source of this TCR beta chain is a study of glioma-infiltrating T cells after dendritic cell vaccination. Study as a whole: Three intradermal dendritic cell vaccine injections were given every two weeks.

The primer mix had 60 V beta and 13 J beta primers. Assay: immunoSEQ multiplex PCR; the TCRdb copy retains only in-frame clones and omits some. The data contain 70,000 to 95,000 clones, around 90% of them singletons. Study-wide points: No direct clonality-survival link was found; a diverse polyclonal response may matter.

Time point defined: after dendritic cell vaccination, including at tumor progression/relapse. Concerning this clone itself: The antigen remains unidentified.

CDR3 length equals 13 residues. Deletions cut 6 bases from V and 3 bases from J, with 14 bases between. In germline, CDR1 is SQVTM, CDR2 ANQGSEA. The receptor comes from a human donor with glioblastoma. Sequencing was performed on blood, taken after dendritic cell vaccination. J is TRBJ2-5 and V is TRBV29-1; TRBD2 might be the D (6 bases). As DNA, the CDR3 is TGCAGCGTCACGCCATGGGGGGAAGAGACCCAGTACTTC. It codes for CSVTPWGEETQYF.